The present T cell receptor (beta chain) was sequenced within a study of CXCR3-negative and CXCR3-positive naive CD8 T cells. Study overall: Across all libraries, TRB reads numbered approximately 150 million, with about 1.5 +/- 0.3 million in each library.

Germline loops: CDR1 SQVTM, CDR2 ANQGSEA. The CDR3 sequence is 13 residues long. Study observations and caveats: When CXCR3-positive naive cells were set against CXCR3-negative naive cells, the former had more hydrophobic TRB CDR3s.

The TRB cDNA libraries were prepared by 5' RACE with UMI labels. TCRdb re-called the 5' RACE reads, yielding one record per CDR3 amino acid sequence without DNA. Its table lists about 63,000 distinct CDR3 sequences. As to this clonotype: What it recognizes is unknown.

The TCR comes from a human donor in good health. Some clones in this sample may be carry-over from other donors' samples. The V call is TRBV29-1, the J call TRBJ2-7; the TCRdb call, TRBD1, lacks DNA for checking. Sample: naive CXCR3+ CD8+ T cells from blood. Sample subset: CD45RO-CCR7+CD27+CD95- naive CD8+ T cells expressing CXCR3 (TNR3+). The CDR3 sequence is CSVVAAGDYEQYF.